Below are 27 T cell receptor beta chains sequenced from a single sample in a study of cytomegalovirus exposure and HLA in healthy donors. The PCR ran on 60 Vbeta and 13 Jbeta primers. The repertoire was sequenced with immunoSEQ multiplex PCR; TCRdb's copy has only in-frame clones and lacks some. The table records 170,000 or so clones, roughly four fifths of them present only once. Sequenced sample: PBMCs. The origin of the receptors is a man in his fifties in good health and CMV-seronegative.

The CDR3 loop is CASSQSGYSYNEQFF. The CDR3, as DNA: TGTGCCAGCAGTCAAAGCGGATACTCCTACAATGAGCAGTTCTTC. This rearrangement joins TRBV2 to TRBJ2-1; weak D call: TRBD2 (5 bases). The CDR3 is made up of 15 amino acids. The V and J ends lost 5 bases and 0 bases respectively, with 11 bases between them. Germline CDR1 SNHLY, CDR2 FYNNEI. Full variable domain (rest looked up from reference TRBV2 and TRBJ2-1): EPEVTQTPSHQVTQMGQEVILRCVPISNHLYFYWYRQILGQKVEFLVSFYNNEISEKSEIFDDQFSVERPDGSNFTLKIRSTKLEDSAMYFCASSQSGYSYNEQFFGPGTRLTVL.

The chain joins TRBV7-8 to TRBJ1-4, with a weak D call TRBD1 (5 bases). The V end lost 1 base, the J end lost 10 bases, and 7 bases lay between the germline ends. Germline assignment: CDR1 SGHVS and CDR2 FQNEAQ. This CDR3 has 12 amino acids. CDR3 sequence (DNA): TGTGCCAGCAGCTTAGACAGGAGAAAACTGTTTTTT. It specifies CASSLDRRKLFF.

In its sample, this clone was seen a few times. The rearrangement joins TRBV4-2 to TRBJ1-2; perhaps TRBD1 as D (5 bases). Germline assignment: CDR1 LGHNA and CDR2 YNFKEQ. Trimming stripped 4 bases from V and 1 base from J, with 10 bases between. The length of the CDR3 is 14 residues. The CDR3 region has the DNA TGTGCCAGCAGCCCTACGGGGGATAACTATGGCTACACCTTC. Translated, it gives CASSPTGDNYGYTF.

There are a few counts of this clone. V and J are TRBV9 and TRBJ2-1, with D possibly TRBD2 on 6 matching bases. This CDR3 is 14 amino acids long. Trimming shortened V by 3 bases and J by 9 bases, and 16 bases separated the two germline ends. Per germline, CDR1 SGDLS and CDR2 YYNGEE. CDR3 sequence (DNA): TGTGCCAGCAGCGAGGGACTGCCCCTGGGTGAGCAGTTCTTC. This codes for CASSEGLPLGEQFF.

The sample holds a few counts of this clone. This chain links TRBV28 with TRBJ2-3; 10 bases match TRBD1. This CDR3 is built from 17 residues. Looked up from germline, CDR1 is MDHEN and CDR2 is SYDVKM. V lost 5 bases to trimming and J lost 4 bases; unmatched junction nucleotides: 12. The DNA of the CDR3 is TGTGCCAGCAGTCCACTGACCTCGGGACAGGGGTCAGATACGCAGTATTTT. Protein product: CASSPLTSGQGSDTQYF.

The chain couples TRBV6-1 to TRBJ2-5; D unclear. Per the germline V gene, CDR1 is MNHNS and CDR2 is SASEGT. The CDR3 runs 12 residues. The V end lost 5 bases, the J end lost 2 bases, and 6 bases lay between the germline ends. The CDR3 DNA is TGTGCCAGCAGTTCTATACAAGAGACCCAGTACTTC. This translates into CASSSIQETQYF.

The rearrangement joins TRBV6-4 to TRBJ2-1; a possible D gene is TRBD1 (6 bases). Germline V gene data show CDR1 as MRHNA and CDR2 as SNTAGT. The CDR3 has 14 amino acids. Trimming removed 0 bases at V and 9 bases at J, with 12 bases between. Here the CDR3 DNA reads TGTGCCAGCAGTGACTCGAATAGGGGGACTGAGCAGTTCTTC. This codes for CASSDSNRGTEQFF.

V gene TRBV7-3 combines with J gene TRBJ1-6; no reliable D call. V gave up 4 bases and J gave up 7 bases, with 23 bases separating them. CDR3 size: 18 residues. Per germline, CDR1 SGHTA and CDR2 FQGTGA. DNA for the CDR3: TGTGCCAGCAGCTCTCATACGTTTACACAAAGATGGAATTCACCCCTCCACTTT. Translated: CASSSHTFTQRWNSPLHF.

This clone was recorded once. The CDR3 DNA reads TGTGCCAGCAGCGCACAGGGAGATTATCAGCCCCAGCATTTT. It encodes CASSAQGDYQPQHF. The chain carries TRBV9 and TRBJ1-5; TRBD1 might be the D (6 bases). Trimming left V 3 bases short and J 5 bases short, with 12 bases between. From germline, CDR1 is SGDLS and CDR2 YYNGEE. There are 14 residues in the CDR3.

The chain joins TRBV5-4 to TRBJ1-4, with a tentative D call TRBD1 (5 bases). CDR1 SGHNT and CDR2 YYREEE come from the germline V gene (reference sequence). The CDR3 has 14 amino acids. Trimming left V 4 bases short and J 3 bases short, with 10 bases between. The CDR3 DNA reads TGTGCCAGCAGCATTGGGGGGTCTAATGAAAAACTGTTTTTT. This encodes CASSIGGSNEKLFF.

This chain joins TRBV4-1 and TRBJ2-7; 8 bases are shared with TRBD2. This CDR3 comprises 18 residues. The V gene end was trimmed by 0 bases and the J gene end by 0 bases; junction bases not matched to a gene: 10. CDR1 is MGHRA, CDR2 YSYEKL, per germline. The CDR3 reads CASSQDRASGFSSYEQYF. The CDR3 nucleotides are TGCGCCAGCAGCCAAGATCGAGCTAGCGGGTTTAGCTCCTACGAGCAGTACTTC.

CDR3 bases: TGTGCCTGGAGCCCCCCAGGGTATGAGCAGTTCTTC. It codes for CAWSPPGYEQFF. The genes are TRBV30 and TRBJ2-1; D might be TRBD1 (5 bases). CDR1 and CDR2 (germline): GTSNPN, SVGIG (reference sequence). The CDR3 length is 12 residues. Trimming left V 3 bases short and J 8 bases short, with 11 bases between. Combining the CDR3 with reference TRBV30 and TRBJ2-1 gives the whole variable domain SQTIHQWPATLVQPVGSPLSLECTVEGTSNPNLYWYRQAAGRGLQLLFYSVGIGQISSEVPQNLSASRPQDRQFILSSKKLLLSDSGFYLCAWSPPGYEQFFGPGTRLTVL.

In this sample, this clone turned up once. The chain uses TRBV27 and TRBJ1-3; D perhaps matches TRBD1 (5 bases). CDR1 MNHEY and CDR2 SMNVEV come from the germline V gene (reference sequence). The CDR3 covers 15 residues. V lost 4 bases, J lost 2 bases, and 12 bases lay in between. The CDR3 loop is CASSSGGLPGNTIYF. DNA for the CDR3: TGTGCCAGCAGTTCGGGGGGATTACCTGGAAACACCATATATTTT.

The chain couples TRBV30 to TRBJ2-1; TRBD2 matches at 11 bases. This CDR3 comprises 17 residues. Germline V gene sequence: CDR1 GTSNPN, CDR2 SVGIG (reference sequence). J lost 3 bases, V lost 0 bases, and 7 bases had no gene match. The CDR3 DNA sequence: TGTGCCTGGAGTGTACAAAGGACTAGCGGGTTCTACAATGAGCAGTTCTTC. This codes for CAWSVQRTSGFYNEQFF. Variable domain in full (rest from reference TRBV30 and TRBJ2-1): SQTIHQWPATLVQPVGSPLSLECTVEGTSNPNLYWYRQAAGRGLQLLFYSVGIGQISSEVPQNLSASRPQDRQFILSSKKLLLSDSGFYLCAWSVQRTSGFYNEQFFGPGTRLTVL.

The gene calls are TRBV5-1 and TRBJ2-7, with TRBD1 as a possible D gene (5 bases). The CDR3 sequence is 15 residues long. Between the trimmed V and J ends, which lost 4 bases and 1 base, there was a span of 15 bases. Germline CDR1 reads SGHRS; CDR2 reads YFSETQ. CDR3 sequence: CASSLQAYLSYEQYF. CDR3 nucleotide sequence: TGCGCCAGCAGCCTACAGGCTTACCTTTCCTACGAGCAGTACTTC.

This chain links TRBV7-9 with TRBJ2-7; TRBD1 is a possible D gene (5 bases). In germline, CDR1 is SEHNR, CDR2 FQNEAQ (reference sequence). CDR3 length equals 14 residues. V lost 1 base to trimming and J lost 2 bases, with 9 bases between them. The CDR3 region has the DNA TGTGCCAGCAGCTTAGTAGGGGCCACCTACGAGCAGTACTTC. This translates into CASSLVGATYEQYF.

The chain's CDR3 is CASSPRTSGGFSYEQYF. The CDR3 DNA follows: TGTGCCAGCTCACCGCGGACTAGCGGGGGGTTCTCCTACGAGCAGTACTTC. The chain recombines TRBV18 with TRBJ2-7; 14 nucleotides align to TRBD2. This CDR3 is 17 amino acids long. V trimming: 3 bases; J trimming: 0 bases; junction bases outside the gene matches: 4. From germline, CDR1 is KGHSH and CDR2 LQKENI.

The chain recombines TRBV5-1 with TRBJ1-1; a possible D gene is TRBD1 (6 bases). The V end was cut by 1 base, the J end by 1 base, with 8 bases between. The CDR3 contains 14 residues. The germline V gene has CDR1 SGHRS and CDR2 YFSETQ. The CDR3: CASSLRGGNTEAFF. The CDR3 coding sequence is TGCGCCAGCAGCTTGAGGGGGGGGAACACTGAAGCTTTCTTT.

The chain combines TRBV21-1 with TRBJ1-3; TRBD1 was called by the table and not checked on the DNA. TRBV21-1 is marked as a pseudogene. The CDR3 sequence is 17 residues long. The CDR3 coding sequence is TGTGCCAGCAGCAAAGGACAAGGACAAAACTCTGGAAACACCATATATTTT. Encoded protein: CASSKGQGQNSGNTIYF.

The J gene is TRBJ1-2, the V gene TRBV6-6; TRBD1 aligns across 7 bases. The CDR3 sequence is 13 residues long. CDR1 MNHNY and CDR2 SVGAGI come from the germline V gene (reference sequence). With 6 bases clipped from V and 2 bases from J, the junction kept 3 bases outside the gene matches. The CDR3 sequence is CASRGGQNYGYTF. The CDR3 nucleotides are TGTGCCAGCAGGGGGGGACAGAACTATGGCTACACCTTC.

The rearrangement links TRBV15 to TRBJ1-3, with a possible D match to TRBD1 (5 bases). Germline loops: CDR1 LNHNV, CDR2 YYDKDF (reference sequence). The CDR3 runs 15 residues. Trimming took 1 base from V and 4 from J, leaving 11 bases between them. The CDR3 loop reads CATSRAPGRGNTIYF. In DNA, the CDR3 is TGTGCCACCAGCAGAGCGCCAGGGAGGGGAAACACCATATATTTT.

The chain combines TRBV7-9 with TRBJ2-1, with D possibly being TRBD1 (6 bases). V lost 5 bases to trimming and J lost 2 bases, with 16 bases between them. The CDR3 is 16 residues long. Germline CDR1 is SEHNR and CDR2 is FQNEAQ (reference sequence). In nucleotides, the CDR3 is TGTGCCAGCAGCACTCGACCCCGGGACACCTACAATGAGCAGTTCTTC. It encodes CASSTRPRDTYNEQFF.

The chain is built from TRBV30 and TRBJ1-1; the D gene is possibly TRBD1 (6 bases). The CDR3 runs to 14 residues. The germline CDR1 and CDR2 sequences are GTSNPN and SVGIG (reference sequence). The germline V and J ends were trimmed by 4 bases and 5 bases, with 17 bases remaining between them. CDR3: CAWKLGAFFTEAFF. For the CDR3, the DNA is TGTGCCTGGAAGTTGGGGGCCTTCTTTACTGAAGCTTTCTTT. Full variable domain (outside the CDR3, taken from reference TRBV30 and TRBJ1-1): SQTIHQWPATLVQPVGSPLSLECTVEGTSNPNLYWYRQAAGRGLQLLFYSVGIGQISSEVPQNLSASRPQDRQFILSSKKLLLSDSGFYLCAWKLGAFFTEAFFGQGTRLTVV.

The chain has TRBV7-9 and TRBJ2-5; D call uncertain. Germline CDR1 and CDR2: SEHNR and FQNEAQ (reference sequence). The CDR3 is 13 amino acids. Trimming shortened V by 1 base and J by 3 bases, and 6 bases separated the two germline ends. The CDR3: CASSLVSEETQYF. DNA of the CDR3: TGTGCCAGCAGCTTAGTCAGCGAAGAGACCCAGTACTTC.

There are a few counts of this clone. The CDR3 region has the DNA TGTGCCAGCAGCTTGTTCACGACAGGGAAAGATACGCAGTATTTT. The encoded protein is CASSLFTTGKDTQYF. The genes are TRBV7-3 and TRBJ2-3, with TRBD1 matching 7 bases. After removal of 3 bases from V and 5 bases from J, the junction contained 8 bases not matched to a gene. The CDR3 is 15 amino acids. Germline V gene lookup returns CDR1 SGHTA and CDR2 FQGTGA.

The CDR3 protein is CASSRSYTGELFF. CDR3 DNA sequence: TGTGCCAGCAGTCGGTCCTACACCGGGGAGCTGTTTTTT. The chain couples TRBV7-2 to TRBJ2-2; D gene unclear. V lost 6 bases, J lost 3 bases, and 8 bases lay in between. Germline V gene data show CDR1 as SGHTA and CDR2 as FQGNSA. The CDR3 runs 13 residues.

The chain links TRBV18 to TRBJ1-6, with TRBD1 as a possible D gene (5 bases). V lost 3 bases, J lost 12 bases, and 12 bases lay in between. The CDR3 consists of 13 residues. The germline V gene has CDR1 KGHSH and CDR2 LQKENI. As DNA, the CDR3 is TGTGCCAGCTCACCCCGGACAAACGAACCCCTCCACTTT. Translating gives CASSPRTNEPLHF. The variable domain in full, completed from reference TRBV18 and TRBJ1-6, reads NAGVMQNPRHLVRRRGQEARLRCSPMKGHSHVYWYRQLPEEGLKFMVYLQKENIIDESGMPKERFSAEFPKEGPSILRIQQVVRGDSAAYFCASSPRTNEPLHFGNGTRLTVT.